The present entry profiles one T cell receptor beta chain with its context. Libraries were prepared by immunoSEQ multiplex PCR; TCRdb keeps only in-frame clonotypes and omits some of them. The table includes tens of thousands of clones, roughly nine tenths detected once. These data belong to a study of control samples from healthy donors and cancer patients. The CDR3 is made up of 13 amino acids. V lost 10 bases and J 5 bases, leaving 18 bases between the germline ends. Germline V gives CDR1 MNHEY, CDR2 SVGAGI. The chain is built from TRBV6-5 and TRBJ2-7; a possible D gene is TRBD2 (6 bases). The source material was blood. This receptor was obtained from a woman between 65 and 79 years old in good health. The chain's CDR3 is CATKEGGSHEQYF. CDR3 sequence (DNA): TGTGCCACTAAAGAAGGAGGGAGCCACGAGCAGTACTTC.